This T cell receptor (beta chain) was recovered during a study of T cell responses to AZD1222 COVID-19 vaccine. Generated by immunoSEQ multiplex PCR, the TCRdb table keeps only in-frame clones and is missing some. Of more than 80,000 clones in the sample, roughly nine tenths were seen once. The CDR3 loop spans 17 amino acids. Trimming left V 2 bases short and J 7 bases short, with 23 bases between. Germline CDR1 SGHAT, CDR2 FQNNGV. The clonotype comes from an adult who received the AZD1222 COVID-19 vaccine. The chain links TRBV11-2 to TRBJ2-5, with D perhaps TRBD2 (6 bases). The sample here was peripheral blood, taken 28 days after the second AZD1222 dose. The CDR3 nucleotides read TGTGCCAGCAGCTTATTGAGTGGGGGGTACTCTTTAGGGACCCAGTACTTC. Translation gives CASSLLSGGYSLGTQYF. The full variable domain, rest sourced from reference TRBV11-2 and TRBJ2-5, is EAGVAQSPRYKIIEKRQSVAFWCNPISGHATLYWYQQILGQGPKLLIQFQNNGVVDDSQLPKDRFSAERLKGVDSTLKIQPAKLEDSAVYLCASSLLSGGYSLGTQYFGPGTRLLVL.